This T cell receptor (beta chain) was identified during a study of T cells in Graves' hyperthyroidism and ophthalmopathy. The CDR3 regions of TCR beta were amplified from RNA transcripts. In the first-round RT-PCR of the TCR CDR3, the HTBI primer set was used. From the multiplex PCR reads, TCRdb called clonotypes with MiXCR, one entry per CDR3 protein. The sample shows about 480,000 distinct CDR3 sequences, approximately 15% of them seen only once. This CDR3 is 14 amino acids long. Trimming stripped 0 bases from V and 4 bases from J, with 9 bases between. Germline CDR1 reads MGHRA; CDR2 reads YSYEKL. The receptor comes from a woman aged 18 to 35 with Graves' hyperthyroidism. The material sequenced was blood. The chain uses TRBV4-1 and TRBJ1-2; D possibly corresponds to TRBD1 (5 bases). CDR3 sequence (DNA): TGCGCCAGCAGCCAAGATCAGGGCCGCTATGGCTACACCTTC. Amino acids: CASSQDQGRYGYTF.